This TCR beta chain comes out of a study of Graves' ophthalmopathy and Graves' hyperthyroidism. Worth noting for this clonotype: Its antigen remains unknown. The final CDR3 position lacks the conserved phenylalanine or tryptophan, pointing to a likely read error. The limits of the CDR3 on the DNA are not certain, so only TCRdb's listed CDR3 is given.

RNA served as the template for amplifying TCR beta CDR3 regions. The first-round RT-PCR employed HTBI primers together with the Qiagen OneStep RT-PCR kit. A multiplex PCR was then performed as the second round. TCRdb passed the multiplex PCR reads through MiXCR, listing each CDR3 protein once. The sample lists 24,000 or so distinct CDR3 sequences; 45% to 60% were seen once. New diagnoses, under 2 months' duration, and ages 18 to 65 characterized the hyperthyroidism patients. Researchers turned away patients with other autoimmune diseases, uncontrolled infections, pregnancy or lactation. Germline-derived CDR1 and CDR2 are SGHNT and YENEEA. The CDR3 is 8 amino acids long, termini counted. Whole-study findings and limits: Blood also contained most of the expanded thyroid clonotypes above 0.001 frequency. The model predicted progression of ophthalmopathy with a sensitivity of roughly 69%, and its specificity was about 76%.

Material: peripheral blood. The sequence derives from an adult woman with stable Graves' hyperthyroidism. This chain uses TRBV11-3 with TRBJ2-7. CDR3 residues: CASSLATL.